The next 22 T cell receptor beta chains were all read from a single sample in a study of low-dose radiotherapy and immunotherapy resistance in tumors. TRAV- and TRBV-specific primers were used for first-strand cDNA, which covered alpha and beta chains. The PCR that amplified TCRs ran for 20 to 25 cycles, relying on a constant-region primer and a V-primer adapter. TCRdb reprocessed the reads with MiXCR, giving one entry per CDR3 protein. The sample has 95,000 to 100,000 distinct CDR3 sequences, roughly 20% seen once. As for time point: after trial treatment. Treatment here: LDRT plus nivolumab, ipilimumab, low-dose cyclophosphamide and aspirin (RACIN trial). This sample comprised PBMCs, obtained after low-dose radiotherapy plus immunotherapy. These TCRs come from a male donor with prostate cancer.

This clonotype was detected many times. The V and J genes are TRBV7-2 and TRBJ2-2, with D possibly being TRBD1 (5 bases). The CDR3 spans 16 residues. Trimming cost V 5 bases and J 1 base, with 14 bases left between them. In germline, CDR1 is SGHTA, CDR2 FQGNSA. In DNA form, the CDR3 reads TGTGCCAGCAGCCCGAGGTCCCAGGGGAACACCGGGGAGCTGTTTTTT. Its protein is CASSPRSQGNTGELFF.

At least ten counts were recorded for this clonotype. The chain has TRBV7-2 and TRBJ1-3, with D perhaps TRBD1 (5 bases). Per the germline V gene, CDR1 is SGHTA and CDR2 is FQGNSA. This CDR3 has 14 residues. Trimming removed 4 bases from V and 3 bases from J, with 10 bases in between. Here the CDR3 reads CASSSQVFGNTIYF. In nucleotides, the CDR3 is TGTGCCAGCAGCTCACAGGTCTTTGGAAACACCATATATTTT.

This clonotype showed up many times. This chain links TRBV6-5 with TRBJ2-7; 7 bases fit TRBD1. CDR1 and CDR2 from the germline V gene are MNHEY and SVGAGI. Trimming cost V 1 base and J 0 bases; bases outside gene matches: 6. This CDR3 spans 16 amino acids. The CDR3 sequence: CASSYYGQEGSYEQYF. The CDR3 bases are TGTGCCAGCAGTTACTACGGACAGGAAGGCTCCTACGAGCAGTACTTC.

The J gene is TRBJ1-2, the V gene TRBV29-1; no firm D call. V was shortened by 3 bases and J by 6 bases, with 11 bases between the two germline ends. Germline V gene sequence: CDR1 SQVTM, CDR2 ANQGSEA. The CDR3 covers 12 residues. The CDR3 loop reads CSVDRGFHGYTF. DNA of the CDR3: TGCAGCGTTGATCGTGGATTTCATGGCTACACCTTC.

The CDR3 bases are TGTGCCAGTAGTATAGGACTAGCGAGGGAGACCCAGTACTTC. Its protein is CASSIGLARETQYF. V gene TRBV19 combines with J gene TRBJ2-5; 8 bases map to TRBD2. Germline CDR1 and CDR2: LNHDA and SQIVND (reference sequence). CDR3 length: 14 residues. The ends lost 1 base at V and 5 bases at J; junction bases unmatched: 3.

This clonotype appeared many times. The junction departs from germline at one end; a sequencing error may be responsible. The rearrangement links TRBV7-7 to TRBJ2-2, with D possibly matching TRBD1 (6 bases). From germline, CDR1 is SSHAT and CDR2 FNYEAQ (reference sequence). The CDR3 sequence is 15 residues long. CDR3 loop: CASSQAGVNTGELFF. CDR3 sequence (DNA): TGTGCTAGCAGCCAGGCAGGGGTGAACACCGGGGAGCTGTTTTTT.

This clonotype was counted ten times or more. J is TRBJ1-5 and V is TRBV2; D possibly corresponds to TRBD1 (5 bases). Germline loops: CDR1 SNHLY, CDR2 FYNNEI. This CDR3 has 13 residues. Trimming cost V 8 bases and J 5 bases, with 13 bases left between them. This CDR3 reads CASGQGVYQPQHF. CDR3 DNA sequence: TGTGCCAGCGGGCAGGGAGTATATCAGCCCCAGCATTTT.

Of note for this clonotype: This likely reflects a read error, since a far larger clone is one base away. V usage is TRBV6-2 or TRBV6-3 and J usage is TRBJ2-1, with TRBD2 matching 7 bases. There are 15 residues in the CDR3. Germline V CDR1 and CDR2: MNHEY, SVGEGT. The CDR3 nucleotides are TGTGCCAGGAGTTACTCCCCGGGAGGTAACAATGAGCAGTTCTTC. This codes for CARSYSPGGNNEQFF.

There are a few counts of this clonotype. The chain employs TRBV7-2 and TRBJ1-1; maybe TRBD1 (5 bases). V dropped 5 bases and J dropped 1 base, with 8 bases sitting between them. From germline, CDR1 is SGHTA and CDR2 FQGNSA. There are 13 residues in the CDR3. CDR3 coding DNA: TGTGCCAGCAGCGAGGGACGGAACACTGAAGCTTTCTTT. Protein product: CASSEGRNTEAFF.

CDR3 bases: TGTGCCAGCTCACCCGGGACTAGCGGGAGTCGAACCGGGGAGCTGTTTTTT. Amino acid sequence: CASSPGTSGSRTGELFF. The chain has TRBV18 and TRBJ2-2, with 14 bases aligning to TRBD2. The CDR3 runs 17 residues. V shed 3 bases and J 5 bases; nucleotides not matched to a gene: 5. Germline V lookup: CDR1 KGHSH, CDR2 LQKENI. The whole variable domain, remainder taken from reference TRBV18 and TRBJ2-2, is NAGVMQNPRHLVRRRGQEARLRCSPMKGHSHVYWYRQLPEEGLKFMVYLQKENIIDESGMPKERFSAEFPKEGPSILRIQQVVRGDSAAYFCASSPGTSGSRTGELFFGEGSRLTVL.

This chain connects TRBV5-4 to TRBJ2-7, with TRBD1 matching over 7 bases. CDR1 is SGHNT and CDR2 is YYREEE in the germline V gene (reference sequence). CDR3 length: 15 amino acids. After removal of 1 base from V and 0 bases from J, the junction contained 4 bases not matched to a gene. CDR3 in amino acids: CASSLNKGASYEQYF. The DNA for the CDR3 is TGTGCCAGCAGCTTGAACAAGGGGGCCTCCTACGAGCAGTACTTC.

In this sample, this clonotype turned up many times. This chain connects TRBV12-5 to TRBJ2-7; TRBD2 aligns across 8 bases. Trimming cost V 6 bases and J 7 bases; bases outside gene matches: 11. Per germline, CDR1 LGHNT and CDR2 FRNRAP. The CDR3 extends over 14 amino acids. The CDR3 DNA is TGTGCTAGTGGCCCCGGTAGTAGCGGGGTGGAGCAGTACTTC. This codes for CASGPGSSGVEQYF.

This clonotype has ten or more counts. The chain combines TRBV12-3 or TRBV12-4 with TRBJ2-2; no clear D. This CDR3 spans 14 amino acids. Trimming took off 6 bases at V and 6 bases at J, with 14 bases between the two ends. CDR3 residues: CASRLGQPAGELFF. The CDR3 bases are TGTGCCAGCAGATTGGGTCAGCCCGCCGGGGAGCTGTTTTTT.

The chain is built from TRBV28 and TRBJ1-3, with a weak D call TRBD1 (6 bases). Germline loops: CDR1 MDHEN, CDR2 SYDVKM. The CDR3 is 18 amino acids. V lost 5 bases and J lost 0, with 20 bases in between. In DNA form, the CDR3 reads TGTGCCAGCAGTGTCCCCTTTGGACAGCCTAGCTCTGGAAACACCATATATTTT. Its protein is CASSVPFGQPSSGNTIYF. Full variable domain (outside the CDR3, taken from reference TRBV28 and TRBJ1-3): DVKVTQSSRYLVKRTGEKVFLECVQDMDHENMFWYRQDPGLGLRLIYFSYDVKMKEKGDIPEGYSVSREKKERFSLILESASTNQTSMYLCASSVPFGQPSSGNTIYFGEGSWLTVV.

This clonotype was recorded at least ten times. The gene calls are TRBV3-1 and TRBJ2-1; 9 positions agree with TRBD2. CDR3 length: 14 amino acids. The V gene's germline CDR1 is LGHDT and CDR2 YNNKEL (reference sequence). The V segment lost 1 base and the J segment 9 bases; nucleotides outside the gene matches: 4. The CDR3 spells CASSQGGGGGEQFF. CDR3 DNA sequence: TGTGCCAGCAGCCAAGGCGGGGGGGGGGGTGAGCAGTTCTTC.

This clonotype was observed at least ten times. This sequence joins TRBV30 and TRBJ2-7, with TRBD2 as a possible D gene (5 bases). The CDR3 totals 15 residues. Trimming removed 1 base from V and 0 bases from J, with 13 bases in between. Germline-derived CDR1 and CDR2 are GTSNPN and SVGIG (reference sequence). CDR3 nucleotides: TGTGCCTGGAGTGCCTGGGGAGTAAGCTCCTACGAGCAGTACTTC. The encoded protein is CAWSAWGVSSYEQYF.

V is TRBV15 and J is TRBJ1-4, with TRBD1 matching over 7 bases. The germline CDR1 and CDR2 sequences are LNHNV and YYDKDF (reference sequence). The CDR3 runs to 12 residues. After removal of 4 bases from V and 12 bases from J, the junction contained 5 bases not matched to a gene. CDR3 sequence: CATSIIGTELFF. The CDR3 DNA is TGTGCCACCAGCATAATAGGGACAGAACTGTTTTTT.

This clonotype was found many times. This rearrangement joins TRBV2 to TRBJ2-7; no reliable D call. Deletions cut 1 base from V and 9 bases from J, with 10 bases between. Germline V gene data show CDR1 as SNHLY and CDR2 as FYNNEI. The CDR3 extends over 12 amino acids. In DNA, the CDR3 is TGTGCCAGCAGTGAAGACACCCTCTGGCAGTACTTC. Translated, it gives CASSEDTLWQYF.

This clonotype was found many times. V usage is TRBV20-1 and J usage is TRBJ2-5; 7 nucleotides line up with TRBD1. Germline assignment: CDR1 DFQATT and CDR2 SNEGSKA (reference sequence). This CDR3 region has 16 residues. V shed 0 bases and J 3 bases; nucleotides not matched to a gene: 10. Here the CDR3 DNA reads TGCAGTGCTAGAGATTGGGACAGAGATCTCAAAGAGACCCAGTACTTC. Translation gives CSARDWDRDLKETQYF.

On this clonotype: A read error likely explains this, since a far larger clone differs by one base. The chain recombines TRBV6-8 with TRBJ2-5; possible D gene TRBD1, 6 bases. The CDR3 totals 16 residues. Germline values: CDR1 MNHGY, CDR2 SAAAGT. CDR3 DNA: TGTGCCAGCAGTGAATTGGCTCCAGGGGACCAAGAGACCCTGTACTTC. The encoded protein is CASSELAPGDQETLYF.

This clonotype showed up many times. This chain links TRBV29-1 with TRBJ2-1; 10 nucleotides align to TRBD2. This CDR3 has 13 residues. With V trimmed by 7 bases and J by 3 bases, 3 bases remained unmatched. Germline lookup yields CDR1 SQVTM and CDR2 ANQGSEA. CDR3 nucleotides: TGCAGCGGGGGGACTAGCGACTACAATGAGCAGTTCTTC. It codes for CSGGTSDYNEQFF.

This clonotype was seen more than once but under ten times. The gene calls are TRBV3-1 and TRBJ2-1, with D possibly matching TRBD2 (5 bases). Germline assignment: CDR1 LGHDT and CDR2 YNNKEL (reference sequence). CDR3 length: 13 residues. Trimming took 1 base from V and 8 from J, leaving 9 bases between them. The chain's CDR3 is CASSQVSVHEQFF. The CDR3 DNA follows: TGTGCCAGCAGCCAAGTTAGCGTGCATGAGCAGTTCTTC.